This T cell receptor beta chain was observed in a study of low-dose radiotherapy and immunotherapy resistance in tumors. About the study: Daily oral aspirin at 300 mg began on cycle 1 day 1 and lasted four cycles.

Time point described: after trial treatment. Treatment specified: LDRT plus nivolumab, ipilimumab, low-dose cyclophosphamide and aspirin (RACIN trial). Donors received a regimen that comprised nivolumab, ipilimumab, aspirin, low-dose cyclophosphamide and low-dose radiotherapy. The patients who were eligible all carried advanced solid tumors that lacked tumor-infiltrating lymphocytes, meaning the tumors were TIL-negative. V lost 6 bases and J lost 0; bases outside the gene matches: 2. The CDR3 covers 14 residues. Germline V gene data show CDR1 as SGHRS and CDR2 as YFSETQ. TRAV- and TRBV-specific primers, spanning alpha and beta chains, primed first-strand cDNA. With a V-primer adapter and a constant-region primer, TCRs were amplified for approximately 19 PCR cycles. TCRdb re-called the reads with MiXCR, one entry per CDR3 protein. The table shows about 39,000 distinct CDR3 sequences, with less than 25% occurring only once.

This clonotype was seen repeatedly, ten times or more. Sequenced material: PBMCs, taken after low-dose radiotherapy plus immunotherapy. The TCR was taken from a female donor with ovarian cancer. The chain employs TRBV5-1 and TRBJ2-2; 7 positions match TRBD1. The CDR3 coding sequence is TGCGCCAGCAAGGGACAGCCGAACACCGGGGAGCTGTTTTTT. Protein product: CASKGQPNTGELFF. The whole variable domain, remainder taken from reference TRBV5-1 and TRBJ2-2, is KAGVTQTPRYLIKTRGQQVTLSCSPISGHRSVSWYQQTPGQGLQFLFEYFSETQRNKGNFPGRFSGRQFSNSRSEMNVSTLELGDSALYLCASKGQPNTGELFFGEGSRLTVL.